This TCR beta chain was recorded in a study of GPR56 and killer-like receptors on CD4 memory cells (dated by TCRdb to about 2019). Concerning the study at large: The study proposed that progressive acquisition of KLRB1, KLRG1, GPR56 and then KLRF1 marks human CD4+ memory T-cell differentiation and cytokine production potential. The healthy blood donors were described in the study as age-matched to the liver disease patients, whose median age was 68 years. The paper's findings and limits, for the study overall: Rather than full repertoires, the diversity and similarity analyses used only the 100 most expanded clones in each population. Overlap of TCR repertoires was especially pronounced between late populations 4 and 5, and partly extended to population 3. Clones dominating late populations 4 and 5 were also found in early populations 1 and 2, and this finding was taken by the authors as evidence for linear differentiation. Clonal frequency was low in the marker-negative population and rose progressively along the proposed pathway, while TCRbeta diversity fell correspondingly.

No count is given, but going by its frequency this clonotype is large (0.1 to 1%). The antigen this receptor binds is unknown. In the germline V gene (reference sequence), CDR1 corresponds to MNHNY and CDR2 to SVGAGI. There are 13 amino acids in the CDR3, from cysteine to phenylalanine inclusive. No DNA is listed. Prior to TCRbeta sequencing, five KLR/GPR56-defined CD4+ populations were enriched by fluorescence-activated cell sorting. To test whether memory differentiation follows a linear pathway, the researchers sequenced TCRbeta repertoires from five CD4+ T-cell subsets, each defined by expression of KLRB1, KLRG1, GPR56 and KLRF1. TCR-sequenced cells came from peripheral blood of healthy control individuals, reported as five donors in the TCRbeta analysis figure. Heparinized peripheral blood was collected and all samples were processed within one hour of retrieval. To isolate peripheral blood mononuclear cells, blood was diluted 1:2 in PBS and put through Biocoll density gradient centrifugation at room temperature. Before flow sorting, CD4+ T cells were enriched from freshly isolated PBMCs by magnetic sorting with anti-CD4 MicroBeads. A BD FACSAria II was used to sort CD4+ T cells enriched from PBMCs of healthy donors according to marker expression. For surface staining, the researchers used Miltenyi Biotec antibodies: anti-KLRB1 clone 191B8, anti-KLRF1 clone 4A4.D10 and anti-KLRG1 clone REA261.

Data came from an Illumina HiSeq 2500. The recombined TCRbeta locus was amplified by a previously published PCR protocol to build sequencing libraries. In the original analysis: Any read whose average quality score fell below 30 was discarded, and IMSEQ was used to process the reads that remained. Each clonotype was defined by the combination of Vbeta gene, Jbeta gene and CDR3 amino acid sequence. The Morisita-Horn index, computed on the top 100 expanded clones, was used to quantify repertoire overlap between populations. Renyi diversity profiles calculated on the top 100 expanded clones were used to evaluate clonal diversity. Following TCRdb reprocessing, every CDR3 protein sequence forms one entry, and DNA is not provided. These V and J calls rely on TCRdb rather than the paper's analysis. This sample's listing comprises around 2,000 distinct CDR3 sequences. Together, the top ten hold about 5.2% of the sample.

The rearrangement joined TRBV6-6 to TRBJ1-1. Sequences were obtained from memory CD4+ T cells from blood. The TCR originated in a human donor in good health. CDR3 reads: CASSTLMNTEAFF.